A single sample gave rise to the 28 T cell receptor beta chains below, sequenced in a study of blood T cell repertoires in COVID-19 (dated by TCRdb to about 2020). Libraries were prepared through the immunoSEQ multiplex PCR assay. The source is immuneACCESS, and TCRdb retained only in-frame sequences with V and J called. Part of the clones is not carried over; for the studies checked, unresolved V genes explain less than half of this, and the remainder is unexplained. In all, the sample holds under 300,000 clones, and 89% of those were seen once. 0.94% of the sample rests with the top ten. Specimen: peripheral blood. These receptor sequences come from a woman aged 40 to 50 who had recovered from COVID-19.

This chain links TRBV2 with TRBJ1-5; D may be TRBD1 (5 bases). Trimming removed 4 bases from V and 5 bases from J, with 6 bases in between. This CDR3 has 12 residues. Germline-derived CDR1 and CDR2 are SNHLY and FYNNEI. CDR3 DNA sequence: TGTGCCAGCAGTGGGACATATCAGCCCCAGCATTTT. Amino acid sequence: CASSGTYQPQHF.

The chain recombines TRBV2 with TRBJ2-7, with 8 bases identical to TRBD1. The CDR3 covers 13 residues. Germline lookup yields CDR1 SNHLY and CDR2 FYNNEI. V shed 7 bases, J shed 5 bases, and the junction held 7 bases outside the gene matches. CDR3 in DNA: TGTGCCAGCACCGGACAGGGTGGAGACGAGCAGTACTTC. Protein sequence: CASTGQGGDEQYF.

The V call is TRBV6-1, the J call TRBJ1-5; D ambiguous. Trimming removed 2 bases from V and 1 base from J, with 9 bases in between. This CDR3 comprises 15 residues. Germline CDR1 reads MNHNS; CDR2 reads SASEGT. The DNA of the CDR3 is TGTGCCAGCAGTGAATTGGTTCTAAGCAATCAGCCCCAGCATTTT. It encodes CASSELVLSNQPQHF.

V usage is TRBV19 and J usage is TRBJ1-5, with a weak D call TRBD1 (6 bases). Germline assignment: CDR1 LNHDA and CDR2 SQIVND (reference sequence). The V end was cut by 5 bases, the J end by 6 bases, with 17 bases between. This CDR3 is 15 amino acids long. CDR3 residues: CASSGMGGASQPQHF. The CDR3 DNA sequence: TGTGCCAGTAGTGGGATGGGGGGGGCGAGTCAGCCCCAGCATTTT. The full variable domain, rest sourced from reference TRBV19 and TRBJ1-5, is DGGITQSPKYLFRKEGQNVTLSCEQNLNHDAMYWYRQDPGQGLRLIYYSQIVNDFQKGDIAEGYSVSREKKESFPLTVTSAQKNPTAFYLCASSGMGGASQPQHFGDGTRLSIL.

The chain couples TRBV28 to TRBJ1-5; maybe TRBD1 (5 bases). Per the germline V gene, CDR1 is MDHEN and CDR2 is SYDVKM. V lost 6 bases and J lost 0, with 9 bases in between. There are 14 residues in the CDR3. CDR3 sequence reads: CASRQEISNQPQHF. In DNA form, the CDR3 reads TGTGCCAGCAGACAGGAGATTAGCAATCAGCCCCAGCATTTT.

The V and J genes are TRBV13 and TRBJ1-2; D is perhaps TRBD1 (6 bases). This CDR3 has 14 residues. Germline CDR1 PRHDT, CDR2 FYEKMQ (reference sequence). Trimming removed 0 bases at V and 1 base at J, with 6 bases between. The DNA for the CDR3 is TGTGCCAGCAGCTTAGGACAGGGTAACTATGGCTACACCTTC. This translates into CASSLGQGNYGYTF.

The J gene is TRBJ2-7, the V gene TRBV29-1; 12 nucleotides align to TRBD2. The germline V gene has CDR1 SQVTM and CDR2 ANQGSEA. CDR3 length: 14 residues. Germline trimming cut 5 bases from V and 2 bases from J; bases unmatched to any gene: 4. CDR3 residues: CSVLLAGGPYEQYF. The CDR3 DNA reads as TGCAGCGTTCTACTAGCGGGAGGCCCCTACGAGCAGTACTTC.

This chain links TRBV3-1 (or the pseudogene TRBV3-2) with TRBJ2-3; no clear D gene. Germline values: CDR1 LGHDT, CDR2 YNNKEL (reference sequence). This CDR3 has 13 residues. V lost 4 bases to trimming and J lost 0 bases, with 5 bases between them. The CDR3 nucleotides read TGTGCCAGCAGCCCCTCTAGCACAGATACGCAGTATTTT. This codes for CASSPSSTDTQYF.

This chain links TRBV25-1 with TRBJ1-1; D might be TRBD1 (6 bases). The CDR3 loop spans 14 amino acids. In germline, CDR1 is MGHDK, CDR2 SYGVNS. The V and J ends lost 6 bases and 3 bases respectively, with 14 bases between them. CDR3 nucleotides: TGTGCCAGCAGAAAGACAGGCTGGGACACTGAAGCTTTCTTT. Protein sequence: CASRKTGWDTEAFF.

The chain combines TRBV19 with TRBJ1-1; 8 bases agree with TRBD1. Per germline, CDR1 LNHDA and CDR2 SQIVND (reference sequence). The CDR3 totals 14 residues. Trimming removed 3 bases from V and 4 bases from J; junction bases left unmatched: 4. The CDR3 protein is CASSIQGAPTEAFF. CDR3 sequence (DNA): TGTGCCAGTAGTATCCAGGGGGCCCCCACTGAAGCTTTCTTT.

This chain uses TRBV2 with TRBJ2-1; D might be TRBD2 (6 bases). Trimming shortened V by 2 bases and J by 6 bases, and 14 bases separated the two germline ends. The CDR3 loop spans 15 amino acids. From germline, CDR1 is SNHLY and CDR2 FYNNEI. CDR3 residues: CASSEMGLGGNEQFF. The CDR3 bases are TGTGCCAGCAGTGAAATGGGGCTCGGGGGCAATGAGCAGTTCTTC.

The rearrangement uses TRBV14 and TRBJ2-7; 14 bases are shared with TRBD2. Losses at the gene ends were 3 bases for V and 3 bases for J; bases not matched to a gene: 4. CDR3 length equals 16 residues. CDR1 is SGHDN, CDR2 FVKESK, per germline. The CDR3 loop reads CASSQQGLAGVYEQYF. In nucleotides, the CDR3 is TGTGCCAGCAGCCAGCAGGGACTAGCGGGAGTCTACGAGCAGTACTTC.

The chain recombines TRBV29-1 with TRBJ2-2; 8 bases line up with TRBD2. This CDR3 region has 13 residues. Germline V lookup: CDR1 SQVTM, CDR2 ANQGSEA. After removal of 3 bases from V and 7 bases from J, the junction contained 4 bases not matched to a gene. The CDR3 loop reads CSVEVGRGGELFF. CDR3 coding DNA: TGCAGCGTTGAGGTCGGGAGGGGCGGGGAGCTGTTTTTT.

CDR3 DNA sequence: TGTGCCAGCAGCCCGTACTACGAGCAGTACTTC. The encoded protein is CASSPYYEQYF. The chain joins TRBV3-1 (or the pseudogene TRBV3-2) to TRBJ2-7, with D uncertain. The germline gives CDR1 LGHDT, CDR2 YNNKEL (reference sequence). The CDR3 runs to 11 residues. V lost 4 bases and J lost 3, with 4 bases in between.

This chain uses TRBV3-1 (or the pseudogene TRBV3-2) with TRBJ1-5, with TRBD1 matching over 7 bases. CDR1 is LGHDT, CDR2 YNNKEL, per germline (reference sequence). The CDR3 runs 16 residues. J was trimmed by 5 bases and V by 1 base; bases with no gene match: 8. CDR3 sequence (DNA): TGTGCCAGCAGCCAAGCGGTATGGGACAGCGATCAGCCCCAGCATTTT. Protein: CASSQAVWDSDQPQHF.

The chain combines TRBV27 with TRBJ1-2, with 8 nucleotides matching TRBD1. Germline trimming cut 6 bases from V and 4 bases from J; bases unmatched to any gene: 7. The CDR3 sequence is 14 residues long. In germline, CDR1 is MNHEY, CDR2 SMNVEV (reference sequence). CDR3: CASSPGQGAYGYTF. CDR3 coding DNA: TGTGCCAGCAGCCCCGGACAGGGAGCCTATGGCTACACCTTC.

The chain recombines TRBV10-3 with TRBJ2-7; 9 bases agree with TRBD2. The ends lost 8 bases at V and 3 bases at J; junction bases unmatched: 11. In germline, CDR1 is ENHRY, CDR2 SYGVKD. This CDR3 contains 15 residues. The CDR3 sequence is CAIALSGTSNYEQYF. CDR3 bases: TGTGCCATCGCCCTATCCGGGACTAGCAACTACGAGCAGTACTTC.

The genes are TRBV6-5 and TRBJ1-4; D gene uncertain. The germline CDR1 and CDR2 sequences are MNHEY and SVGAGI. The CDR3 runs 15 residues. Trimming cost V 5 bases and J 8 bases, with 18 bases left between them. DNA for the CDR3: TGTGCCAGCAGTATTTGGAGTGGTAGCCGAGAAAAACTGTTTTTT. Translating it yields CASSIWSGSREKLFF.

The genes are TRBV2 and TRBJ1-1, with D possibly being TRBD1 (6 bases). CDR1 and CDR2 from the germline V gene are SNHLY and FYNNEI. The CDR3 covers 14 residues. The ends were cut back, 1 base at V and 1 base at J, with 7 bases in the middle. The CDR3 DNA follows: TGTGCCAGCAGTGAAGTAGGGGGGAACACTGAAGCTTTCTTT. This gives the protein CASSEVGGNTEAFF.

The V call is TRBV19, the J call TRBJ2-7; tentative D call: TRBD2 (6 bases). V lost 3 bases and J lost 5, with 20 bases in between. Germline CDR1 and CDR2: LNHDA and SQIVND (reference sequence). This CDR3 region has 16 residues. The CDR3 DNA follows: TGTGCCAGTAGTATGGCGGGACGGAAAAATTCCGACGAGCAGTACTTC. Translating it yields CASSMAGRKNSDEQYF.

The chain joins TRBV6-5 to TRBJ2-7; 8 bases fit TRBD1. V trimming: 6 bases; J trimming: 7 bases; junction bases outside the gene matches: 2. Germline CDR1 reads MNHEY; CDR2 reads SVGAGI. This CDR3 spans 11 amino acids. This CDR3 reads CASRQGVEQYF. CDR3 DNA sequence: TGTGCCAGCAGACAGGGGGTGGAGCAGTACTTC.

A single count supports this clone. The chain employs TRBV19 and TRBJ2-7; no clear D gene. The CDR3 runs to 13 residues. V shed 8 bases and J shed 5 bases, with 16 bases lying between them. Germline V lookup: CDR1 LNHDA, CDR2 SQIVND (reference sequence). CDR3 bases: TGTGCCAGTCGCCACTTCGACGGAGACGAGCAGTACTTC. Translation: CASRHFDGDEQYF. Together with reference TRBV19 and TRBJ2-7, the CDR3 gives the full variable domain: DGGITQSPKYLFRKEGQNVTLSCEQNLNHDAMYWYRQDPGQGLRLIYYSQIVNDFQKGDIAEGYSVSREKKESFPLTVTSAQKNPTAFYLCASRHFDGDEQYFGPGTRLTVT.

The chain links TRBV5-1 to TRBJ2-1; D unclear. The CDR3 length is 14 residues. Deletions cut 0 bases from V and 8 bases from J, with 12 bases between. Germline CDR1 SGHRS, CDR2 YFSETQ. The CDR3: CASSLGDSRYEQFF. The CDR3 nucleotides are TGCGCCAGCAGCTTGGGAGATAGTCGGTATGAGCAGTTCTTC.

V usage is TRBV2 and J usage is TRBJ2-5; 9 bases match TRBD2. This CDR3 contains 17 residues. The germline V gene encodes CDR1 SNHLY and CDR2 FYNNEI. Unmatched junction bases numbered 9, after V lost 4 bases and J lost 0 bases. In nucleotides, the CDR3 is TGTGCCAGCAGTGGGGGCCTAGCGGGAAGGTACCAAGAGACCCAGTACTTC. It codes for CASSGGLAGRYQETQYF.

The chain recombines TRBV27 with TRBJ2-1; the D is unclear. The V end lost 2 bases, the J end lost 13 bases, and 15 bases lay between the germline ends. This CDR3 is 13 amino acids long. CDR1 and CDR2 (germline): MNHEY, SMNVEV (reference sequence). The CDR3 DNA sequence: TGTGCCAGCAGTTTAGGGTCACAGAGATCACAGTTCTTC. As protein: CASSLGSQRSQFF.

Details on this clone: The CDR3 end shows no conserved phenylalanine or tryptophan, and so a read error is likely. The DNA is left out, because the CDR3 cannot be placed on it with certainty; the CDR3 is given as TCRdb lists it. The chain recombines TRBV6-4 with TRBJ1-4. Germline loops: CDR1 MRHNA, CDR2 SNTAGT. 13 amino acids form the CDR3, both terminal residues included. The CDR3 loop reads CASRSLRFRLVIL.

The rearrangement links TRBV9 to TRBJ2-1; TRBD2 matches 11 bases. The CDR3 covers 15 residues. Trimming at V came to 0 bases and at J to 6 bases, leaving 2 bases not matched to a gene. From germline, CDR1 is SGDLS and CDR2 YYNGEE. CDR3: CASSVEGTSGNEQFF. DNA of the CDR3: TGTGCCAGCAGCGTAGAGGGGACTAGCGGCAATGAGCAGTTCTTC.

The rearrangement uses TRBV7-2 and TRBJ2-5; 7 nucleotides line up with TRBD2. J gave up 4 bases and V 0 bases, and 5 bases lay outside the gene matches. From germline, CDR1 is SGHTA and CDR2 FQGNSA. The CDR3 consists of 15 residues. The CDR3 DNA is TGTGCCAGCAGCTTAGCGGGGACTACCCGAGAGACCCAGTACTTC. Translated, it gives CASSLAGTTRETQYF. The variable domain in full, with the rest retrieved from reference TRBV7-2 and TRBJ2-5, is GAGVSQSPSNKVTEKGKDVELRCDPISGHTALYWYRQSLGQGLEFLIYFQGNSAPDKSGLPSDRFSAERTGGSVSTLTIQRTQQEDSAVYLCASSLAGTTRETQYFGPGTRLLVL.